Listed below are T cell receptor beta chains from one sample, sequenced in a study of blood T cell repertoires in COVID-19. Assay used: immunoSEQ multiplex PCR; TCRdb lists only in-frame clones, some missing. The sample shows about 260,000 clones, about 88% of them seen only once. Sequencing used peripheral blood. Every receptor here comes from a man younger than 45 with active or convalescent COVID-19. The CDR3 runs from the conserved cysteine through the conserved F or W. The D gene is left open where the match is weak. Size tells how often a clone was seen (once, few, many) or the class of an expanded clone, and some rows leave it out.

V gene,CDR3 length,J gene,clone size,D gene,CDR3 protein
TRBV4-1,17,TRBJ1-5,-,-,CASSQEGSGVSNQPQHF
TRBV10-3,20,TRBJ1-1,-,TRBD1,CAISESGRGRGLKMNTEAFF
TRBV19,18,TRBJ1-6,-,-,CASSKNSLRSSYNSPLHF
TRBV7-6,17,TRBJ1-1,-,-,CASSLAPTPAANTEAFF
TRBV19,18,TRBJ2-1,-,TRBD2,CASSTGTSGGSSYNEQFF
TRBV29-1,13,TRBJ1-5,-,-,CSAGGMGSQPQHF
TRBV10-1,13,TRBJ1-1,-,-,CASSVERGTEAFF
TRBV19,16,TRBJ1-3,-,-,CASSEGPSSSGNTIYF
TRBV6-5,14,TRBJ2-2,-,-,CASHPRVGTGELFF
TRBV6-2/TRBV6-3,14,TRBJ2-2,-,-,CASNPLGITGELFF
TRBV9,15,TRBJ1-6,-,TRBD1,CASSVEGAGNSPLHF
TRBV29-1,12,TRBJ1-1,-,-,CSVLTDNTEAFF
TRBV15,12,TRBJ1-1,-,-,CATSPQGTEAFF
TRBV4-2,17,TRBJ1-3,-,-,CASSQDPGLYSGNTIYF
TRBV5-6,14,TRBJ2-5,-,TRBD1,CASSMTGTIEAQYF
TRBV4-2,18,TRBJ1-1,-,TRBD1,CASSPWETGKFMNTEAFF
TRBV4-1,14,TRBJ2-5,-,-,CASSPLGARETQYF
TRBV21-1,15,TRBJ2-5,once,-,CASSRSLEAQETQYF
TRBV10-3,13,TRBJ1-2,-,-,CAISTTGEYGYTF
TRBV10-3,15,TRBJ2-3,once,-,CAISESTGIPDTQYF
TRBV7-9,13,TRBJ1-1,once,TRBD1,CAGQGQLNTEAFF
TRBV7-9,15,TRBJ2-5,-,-,CASRPNRDTQETQYF
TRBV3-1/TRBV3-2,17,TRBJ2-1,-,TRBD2,CASSRGLAGGTYNEQFF
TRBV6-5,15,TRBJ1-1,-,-,CASSRKQGRNTEAFF
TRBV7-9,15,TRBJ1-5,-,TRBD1,CASSRDSGGNQPQHF
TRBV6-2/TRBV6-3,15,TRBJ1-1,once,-,CASSYGTWGLTEAFF
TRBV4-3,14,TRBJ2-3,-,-,CASSQETVADTQYF
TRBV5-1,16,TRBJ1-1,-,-,CASSLDGPVLNTEAFF
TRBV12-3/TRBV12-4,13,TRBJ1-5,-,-,CASRRSSNQPQHF
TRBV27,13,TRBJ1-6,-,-,CASSLGALSPLHF
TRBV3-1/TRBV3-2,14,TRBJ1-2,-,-,CASSQFTGNYGYTF
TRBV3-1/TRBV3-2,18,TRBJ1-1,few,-,CASSQVILVRGGNTEAFF
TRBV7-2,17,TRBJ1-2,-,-,CASSLEAGYVENHGYTF
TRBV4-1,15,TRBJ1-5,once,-,CASSQVVALNQPQHF
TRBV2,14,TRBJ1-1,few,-,CASSDPWGGTEAFF
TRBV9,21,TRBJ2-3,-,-,CASSVSIGGGTRQLSTDTQYF
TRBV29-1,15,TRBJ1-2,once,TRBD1,CSVRLKGTGGYGYTF
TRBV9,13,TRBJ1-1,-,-,CASSSSGTSGAFF
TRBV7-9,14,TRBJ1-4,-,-,CASSLGTADEKLFF
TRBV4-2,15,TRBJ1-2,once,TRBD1,CASSQDLGGNYGYTF
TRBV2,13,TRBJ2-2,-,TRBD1,CASRRQGPGELFF
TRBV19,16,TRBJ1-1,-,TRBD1,CASMGDRGHGGTEAFF